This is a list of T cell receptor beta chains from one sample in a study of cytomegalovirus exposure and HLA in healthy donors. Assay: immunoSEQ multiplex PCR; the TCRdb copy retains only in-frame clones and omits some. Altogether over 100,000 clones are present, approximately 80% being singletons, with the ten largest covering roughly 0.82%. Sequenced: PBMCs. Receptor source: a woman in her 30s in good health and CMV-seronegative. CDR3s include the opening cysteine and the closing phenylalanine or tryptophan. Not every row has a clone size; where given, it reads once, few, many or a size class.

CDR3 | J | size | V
CAWSAVGPDEQYF | TRBJ2-7 | - | TRBV30
CATSRLTGTQETQYF | TRBJ2-5 | few | TRBV15
CASSLGRVGEKLFF | TRBJ1-4 | - | TRBV5-1
CASSFGSGQVGTGELFF | TRBJ2-2 | - | TRBV7-7
CASSQGPNQPQHF | TRBJ1-5 | - | TRBV6-5
CASSRQGAGYEQYF | TRBJ2-7 | - | TRBV25-1
CASSQNGNTEAFF | TRBJ1-1 | - | TRBV2
CASPQRGGGSEVTEAFF | TRBJ1-1 | - | TRBV28
CASSADRSNYGYTF | TRBJ1-2 | - | TRBV6-1
CASSYSAGYTGELFF | TRBJ2-2 | - | TRBV6-5
CACPTAKVAGELFF | TRBJ2-2 | - | TRBV30
CASSLATSGTTYEQYF | TRBJ2-7 | once | TRBV5-1
CASSQDHDSFSYEQYF | TRBJ2-7 | few | TRBV4-3
CASSQGQSVDQETQYF | TRBJ2-5 | - | TRBV4-1
CATRPSGGAYDTEAFF | TRBJ1-1 | - | TRBV27
CASRLDLGSYEQYF | TRBJ2-7 | - | TRBV6-5
CASSSRGNQPQHF | TRBJ1-5 | - | TRBV27
CACDKGALNEQFF | TRBJ2-1 | - | TRBV30
CASSLPRDIYYEQYF | TRBJ2-7 | - | TRBV6-6
CASSLAGTGGVNEQFF | TRBJ2-1 | - | TRBV18
CASRRRDYQETQYF | TRBJ2-5 | - | TRBV5-1
CASSPISGADQPQHF | TRBJ1-5 | - | TRBV6-5
CASSVMGHENGYTF | TRBJ1-2 | - | TRBV6-4
CASSSQGFGNQPQHF | TRBJ1-5 | - | TRBV5-6
CASRYDSSGANVLTF | TRBJ2-6 | - | TRBV5-1
CASSYSADQPQHF | TRBJ1-5 | few | TRBV6-5
CASSQGTGLSYGYTF | TRBJ1-2 | - | TRBV4-1
CAWSKTDLNTEAFF | TRBJ1-1 | - | TRBV30
CASSYSNRAHEQYF | TRBJ2-7 | - | TRBV6-5
CASSPGQGWANVLTF | TRBJ2-6 | few | TRBV18
CASSPTELWGYTF | TRBJ1-2 | - | TRBV5-1
CASSLRGGNTEAFF | TRBJ1-1 | once | TRBV5-1
CATSSPFTGQGDEKLFF | TRBJ1-4 | few | TRBV15
CASSPDRPTYGYTF | TRBJ1-2 | - | TRBV5-8
CAISNRTVSYGYTF | TRBJ1-2 | - | TRBV10-3
CASSWGLAGSTDTQYF | TRBJ2-3 | - | TRBV27
CASSPKGGQGSSYEQYF | TRBJ2-7 | few | TRBV9
CASSLFREGTEAFF | TRBJ1-1 | few | TRBV7-8
CASSYPGQGTGELFF | TRBJ2-2 | - | TRBV6-5
CASSDPGNTEAFF | TRBJ1-1 | few | TRBV10-1
CSVSGTGGAGELFF | TRBJ2-2 | - | TRBV29-1
CASSLGRQTYGYTF | TRBJ1-2 | - | TRBV27